This paragraph reports one T cell receptor (beta chain). One end of the junction is discordant with germline, which a read error may explain. The sample belongs to a study of molecular identifiers for immune sequencing clone quantification. TCRdb re-derived calls from the PCR reads in MiXCR, one entry per CDR3 protein. The sample holds 400,000 to 600,000 distinct CDR3 sequences, 20% to 25% seen once. The source is a human donor in good health. Some libraries in this study had Jurkat cell RNA spiked in. What was sequenced was naive CD8+ T cells from blood, with Jurkat cell RNA spiked in. The subset denotes: FACS-sorted CD8+CD4-CCR7+CD45RA+ naive T cells.

CDR3 sequence: CASCFFVGHANEKLFF. CDR3 bases: TGTGCCAGCTGCTTTTTCGTTGGCCACGCTAATGAAAAACTGTTTTTT. The chain has TRBV7-9 and TRBJ1-4; the D is unclear. The V gene's germline CDR1 is SEHNR and CDR2 FQNEAQ (reference sequence). The CDR3 has 16 residues. The complete variable domain, with remaining parts taken from reference TRBV7-9 and TRBJ1-4, reads DTGVSQNPRHKITKRGQNVTFRCDPISEHNRLYWYRQTLGQGPEFLTYFQNEAQLEKSRLLSDRFSAERPKGSFSTLEIQRTEQGDSAMYLCASCFFVGHANEKLFFGSGTQLSVL.